Below, one TCR beta chain is given with its context. The table came from immunoSEQ multiplex PCR; TCRdb's copy has only in-frame clones and leaves some out. Among roughly 120,000 clones listed, approximately 84% were seen once. These data come from a study of radiotherapy plus CTLA-4 blockade in lung cancer. Ipilimumab CTLA-4 blockade and focal radiation were given to patients with chemo-refractory metastatic non-small-cell lung cancer. Trimming took 1 base from V and 1 from J; bases not matched to a gene: 6. The CDR3 runs to 17 residues. Germline loops: CDR1 SGHNT, CDR2 YYREEE (reference sequence). Sequencing was performed on peripheral blood, taken from a patient treated with radiotherapy plus ipilimumab. V is TRBV5-4 and J is TRBJ2-3; 10 positions match TRBD2. The clonotype was recovered from a human donor with non-small cell lung cancer who had a partial response to radiotherapy plus ipilimumab. The CDR3 region is CASSLRLAGVGTDTQYF. In nucleotides, the CDR3 is TGTGCCAGCAGCTTGAGGCTAGCGGGAGTGGGCACAGATACGCAGTATTTT.